These 28 T cell receptor beta chains originate from one sample sequenced in a study of T cells after yellow fever vaccination. TCRdb ran MiXCR on the 5' RACE reads and lists one entry per CDR3 protein. The repertoire includes over 120,000 distinct CDR3 sequences, approximately 6.6% of them detected once, and approximately 0.67% sits in the top ten. The sequencing here drew on CD4+ T cells sorted from PBMCs, taken 10 days after the yellow fever booster vaccination. The receptors derive from a man younger than 40 who received the YFV17D yellow fever vaccine.

This clonotype was seen a few times. The chain joins TRBV5-6 to TRBJ2-1, with 12 positions matching TRBD2. The CDR3 contains 16 residues. V lost 4 bases and J lost 3; bases outside the gene matches: 5. Germline CDR1 SGHDT, CDR2 YYEEEE. DNA of the CDR3: TGTGCCAGCAGCGCCTGGACTAGCGGGGACTACAATGAGCAGTTCTTC. Its protein is CASSAWTSGDYNEQFF. The entire variable domain, with the rest obtained from reference TRBV5-6 and TRBJ2-1, is as follows: DAGVTQSPTHLIKTRGQQVTLRCSPKSGHDTVSWYQQALGQGPQFIFQYYEEEERQRGNFPDRFSGHQFPNYSSELNVNALLLGDSALYLCASSAWTSGDYNEQFFGPGTRLTVL.

This clonotype was seen ten or more times. The genes are TRBV7-2 and TRBJ2-3, with unresolved D. Germline CDR1 reads SGHTA; CDR2 reads FQGNSA. The CDR3 extends over 14 amino acids. The V gene lost 1 base and the J gene lost 4 bases, with 9 bases spanning the gap. As DNA, the CDR3 is TGTGCCAGCAGCTTAGTAACGGGCCCAGATACGCAGTATTTT. It encodes CASSLVTGPDTQYF.

This clonotype was counted between two and nine times. V is TRBV7-2 and J is TRBJ2-5; tentatively, D is TRBD2 (6 bases). The germline V gene has CDR1 SGHTA and CDR2 FQGNSA. The CDR3 extends over 17 amino acids. V lost 6 bases to trimming and J lost 4 bases, with 24 bases between them. CDR3 coding DNA: TGTGCCAGCAGAGATTCTGTCGGGAGTTTCACCAGAGAGACCCAGTACTTC. As protein: CASRDSVGSFTRETQYF. Full variable domain (rest looked up from reference TRBV7-2 and TRBJ2-5): GAGVSQSPSNKVTEKGKDVELRCDPISGHTALYWYRQSLGQGLEFLIYFQGNSAPDKSGLPSDRFSAERTGGSVSTLTIQRTQQEDSAVYLCASRDSVGSFTRETQYFGPGTRLLVL.

The count of this clonotype is one. The germline gene is not matched at one end of the junction; a read error may be the cause. The gene calls are TRBV3-1 and TRBJ1-5; 10 nucleotides match TRBD1. The CDR3 runs to 14 residues. Germline V lookup: CDR1 LGHDT, CDR2 YNNKEL (reference sequence). In DNA, the CDR3 is TGTGCCTGCAGCCCAGGGACAGGGGAACAGCCCCAGCATTTT. This sequence encodes CACSPGTGEQPQHF. The full variable domain, its missing parts supplied by reference TRBV3-1 and TRBJ1-5, is DTAVSQTPKYLVTQMGNDKSIKCEQNLGHDTMYWYKQDSKKFLKIMFSYNNKELIINETVPNRFSPKSPDKAHLNLHINSLELGDSAVYFCACSPGTGEQPQHFGDGTRLSIL.

This clonotype came up many times. The rearrangement links TRBV9 to TRBJ2-1; 9 bases align to TRBD2. Losses at the gene ends were 1 base for V and 5 bases for J; bases not matched to a gene: 10. The germline gives CDR1 SGDLS, CDR2 YYNGEE. The CDR3 loop spans 17 amino acids. The CDR3 spells CASSVSFGGRGNNEQFF. As DNA, the CDR3 is TGTGCCAGCAGCGTAAGTTTTGGCGGGAGGGGCAACAATGAGCAGTTCTTC. Looking up the rest from reference TRBV9 and TRBJ2-1 gives the full variable domain: DSGVTQTPKHLITATGQRVTLRCSPRSGDLSVYWYQQSLDQGLQFLIQYYNGEERAKGNILERFSAQQFPDLHSELNLSSLELGDSALYFCASSVSFGGRGNNEQFFGPGTRLTVL.

This clonotype has at least ten counts. The chain couples TRBV28 to TRBJ2-2; D call uncertain. Germline V gene data show CDR1 as MDHEN and CDR2 as SYDVKM. V was cut by 7 bases and J by 0 bases, with 6 bases left in between. CDR3 size: 13 residues. As DNA, the CDR3 is TGTGCCAGCACCGTCCCGAACACCGGGGAGCTGTTTTTT. This sequence encodes CASTVPNTGELFF.

Turning to this clonotype: One end of the junction fails to match germline, which may point to a read error. The chain employs TRBV5-1 and TRBJ2-1; TRBD2 matches at 7 bases. In germline, CDR1 is SGHRS, CDR2 YFSETQ. The CDR3 is made up of 15 amino acids. The DNA of the CDR3 is TGCTCCAGCAGCCTCAGGGAGGGCATCCACAATGAGCAGTTCTTC. As protein: CSSSLREGIHNEQFF.

This clonotype was detected many times. The CDR3 DNA reads TGCGCCAGCGTGCAAGCGGGCATGAACACCGGGGAGCTGTTTTTT. Amino acids: CASVQAGMNTGELFF. This rearrangement joins TRBV5-1 to TRBJ2-2; D is perhaps TRBD2 (6 bases). V gave up 7 bases and J gave up 1 base, with 14 bases separating them. Looked up from germline, CDR1 is SGHRS and CDR2 is YFSETQ. The CDR3 is 15 amino acids. The full variable domain, in which reference TRBV5-1 and TRBJ2-2 provide the parts outside the CDR3, is KAGVTQTPRYLIKTRGQQVTLSCSPISGHRSVSWYQQTPGQGLQFLFEYFSETQRNKGNFPGRFSGRQFSNSRSEMNVSTLELGDSALYLCASVQAGMNTGELFFGEGSRLTVL.

The chain couples TRBV9 to TRBJ2-7; 8 bases are a match to TRBD2. From germline, CDR1 is SGDLS and CDR2 YYNGEE. After removal of 4 bases from V and 7 bases from J, the junction contained 19 bases not matched to a gene. The CDR3 is 17 residues long. The CDR3 sequence is CASSPLSAGGALGEQYF. In nucleotides, the CDR3 is TGTGCCAGCAGCCCCCTGAGTGCCGGGGGGGCCTTGGGGGAGCAGTACTTC.

This clonotype was observed a handful of times. V and J are TRBV7-2 and TRBJ2-5; tentatively, D is TRBD1 (7 bases). V gave up 5 bases and J gave up 3 bases, with 19 bases separating them. Germline CDR1 reads SGHTA; CDR2 reads FQGNSA. The CDR3 runs to 16 residues. DNA for the CDR3: TGTGCCAGCAGCCTCCAAGGGACAGCGGGTAAAGAGACCCAGTACTTC. Translation: CASSLQGTAGKETQYF.

This clonotype has at least ten counts. This chain uses TRBV6-5 with TRBJ2-3; tentative D call: TRBD1 (8 bases). The CDR3 is made up of 16 amino acids. The germline CDR1 and CDR2 sequences are MNHEY and SVGAGI. Trimming shortened V by 6 bases and J by 0 bases, and 16 bases separated the two germline ends. CDR3 nucleotide sequence: TGTGCCAGCAGCCGGGCACAGGGGGGGAGCACAGATACGCAGTATTTT. It translates to CASSRAQGGSTDTQYF.

This clonotype was detected ten times or more. The rearrangement links TRBV12-3 or TRBV12-4 to TRBJ2-1; no reliable D call. V gave up 4 bases and J gave up 12 bases, with 16 bases separating them. The CDR3 runs 13 residues. The CDR3 reads CASSSTASFVQFF. CDR3 sequence (DNA): TGTGCCAGCAGTTCAACCGCGAGCTTCGTGCAGTTCTTC.

This clonotype was recorded many times. This chain joins TRBV3-1 and TRBJ2-1; D possibly corresponds to TRBD2 (6 bases). CDR1 is LGHDT and CDR2 is YNNKEL in the germline V gene (reference sequence). The V end was cut by 4 bases, the J end by 3 bases, with 19 bases between. This CDR3 is built from 17 residues. CDR3 protein: CASSPGGDSGSYNEQFF. CDR3 in DNA: TGTGCCAGCAGCCCCGGGGGTGATAGCGGCAGCTACAATGAGCAGTTCTTC.

This clonotype was recorded only once. This clone may be a read error of a much larger clone one base away. The chain uses TRBV6-1 and TRBJ2-2, with D possibly being TRBD1 or TRBD2 (5 bases each). This CDR3 has 14 amino acids. Per the germline V gene, CDR1 is MNHNS and CDR2 is SASEGT. With 8 bases removed from V and 2 bases from J, the gap between germline ends came to 12 bases. The CDR3 DNA reads TGTGCCAGCCGGGGACCTACTAACACCGGGGAGCTGTTTTTT. The encoded protein is CASRGPTNTGELFF.

The chain has TRBV7-2 and TRBJ1-1; the D is unclear. This CDR3 contains 13 residues. With 4 bases removed from V and 1 base from J, the gap between germline ends came to 7 bases. Germline V gene lookup returns CDR1 SGHTA and CDR2 FQGNSA. The chain's CDR3 is CASSSVQNTEAFF. The CDR3 DNA follows: TGTGCCAGCAGCTCAGTCCAGAACACTGAAGCTTTCTTT.

This clonotype was counted many times. The chain joins TRBV29-1 to TRBJ2-7, with a possible D match to TRBD1 (7 bases). The CDR3 consists of 14 residues. The V end lost 2 bases, the J end lost 3 bases, and 14 bases lay between the germline ends. Germline values: CDR1 SQVTM, CDR2 ANQGSEA. CDR3 residues: CSVEIGQGGYEQYF. DNA of the CDR3: TGCAGCGTTGAAATCGGGCAGGGGGGCTACGAGCAGTACTTC.

There are many counts of this clonotype. This chain links TRBV2 with TRBJ2-3, with unresolved D. In germline, CDR1 is SNHLY, CDR2 FYNNEI. This CDR3 region has 12 residues. V was shortened by 3 bases and J by 2 bases, with 3 bases between the two germline ends. DNA of the CDR3: TGTGCCAGCAGTGAGCTCACAGATACGCAGTATTTT. It yields the protein CASSELTDTQYF.

This clonotype has at least ten counts. V is TRBV24-1 and J is TRBJ2-7, with 12 bases that match TRBD2. This CDR3 spans 16 amino acids. Germline CDR1 KGHDR, CDR2 SFDVKD. V trimming: 8 bases; J trimming: 2 bases; junction bases outside the gene matches: 9. The chain's CDR3 is CATIGLAGPPAYEQYF. The CDR3, as DNA: TGTGCCACCATCGGACTAGCGGGACCGCCGGCCTACGAGCAGTACTTC.

This clonotype was detected only a few times. The chain links TRBV5-4 to TRBJ1-1, with 10 bases identical to TRBD1. The V segment lost 4 bases and the J segment 4 bases; nucleotides outside the gene matches: 7. This CDR3 has 15 residues. The germline V gene encodes CDR1 SGHNT and CDR2 YYREEE (reference sequence). CDR3 DNA: TGTGCCAGCAGCAGGGACAGGGGAGGAGGCACTGAAGCTTTCTTT. Protein sequence: CASSRDRGGGTEAFF.

This clonotype has a count of ten or more. V usage is TRBV20-1 and J usage is TRBJ2-7; 8 nucleotides match TRBD2. CDR3 size: 14 residues. V shed 3 bases, J shed 3 bases, and the junction held 7 bases outside the gene matches. Germline lookup yields CDR1 DFQATT and CDR2 SNEGSKA (reference sequence). CDR3 in DNA: TGCAGTGCTAGTAGCGGGAAAACTTACTACGAGCAGTACTTC. Amino acids: CSASSGKTYYEQYF.

This clonotype was picked up a small number of times. The chain recombines TRBV5-4 with TRBJ2-2; 10 nucleotides line up with TRBD1. Germline CDR1 is SGHNT and CDR2 is YYREEE (reference sequence). This CDR3 spans 17 amino acids. The V segment lost 4 bases and the J segment 5 bases; nucleotides outside the gene matches: 11. CDR3 DNA sequence: TGTGCCAGCAGCGACGCCGGGACAGGGGTTGGGACCGGGGAGCTGTTTTTT. This encodes CASSDAGTGVGTGELFF.

Many counts were recorded for this clonotype. This rearrangement joins TRBV20-1 to TRBJ2-7; TRBD2 agrees at 10 bases. Germline V gene lookup returns CDR1 DFQATT and CDR2 SNEGSKA (reference sequence). This CDR3 contains 14 residues. The V segment lost 4 bases and the J segment 4 bases; nucleotides outside the gene matches: 7. The CDR3 DNA reads TGCAGTGCTATTCCCCTAGCGGGAGCATACGAGCAGTACTTC. It codes for CSAIPLAGAYEQYF.

The J gene is TRBJ2-1, the V gene TRBV30; 16 nucleotides line up with TRBD2. This CDR3 is built from 18 residues. Per germline, CDR1 GTSNPN and CDR2 SVGIG (reference sequence). The J segment lost 0 bases and the V segment lost 4 bases, leaving 6 bases of the junction unmatched. The chain's CDR3 is CAWMTGTSGRASYNEQFF. CDR3 bases: TGTGCCTGGATGACCGGGACTAGCGGGAGGGCCTCCTACAATGAGCAGTTCTTC.

This clonotype has a count of ten or more. CDR3 coding DNA: TGCAGCGTACGACAGGGGAAAGTATACAATGAGCAGTTCTTC. Translating it yields CSVRQGKVYNEQFF. This chain links TRBV29-1 with TRBJ2-1; TRBD1 aligns across 8 bases. The CDR3 totals 14 residues. Germline-derived CDR1 and CDR2 are SQVTM and ANQGSEA. The V and J ends lost 6 bases and 4 bases, in that order; junction bases with no gene match: 8.

The V and J genes are TRBV7-9 and TRBJ2-7; 7 bases fit TRBD1. CDR1 is SEHNR and CDR2 is FQNEAQ in the germline V gene (reference sequence). The V segment lost 5 bases and the J segment 6 bases; nucleotides outside the gene matches: 7. There are 13 residues in the CDR3. The CDR3 sequence is CASSQLTGAEQYF. DNA for the CDR3: TGTGCCAGCAGCCAGCTCACAGGGGCCGAGCAGTACTTC.

V gene TRBV5-4 combines with J gene TRBJ2-7; D not resolved. Germline loops: CDR1 SGHNT, CDR2 YYREEE (reference sequence). The CDR3 contains 13 residues. V gave up 4 bases and J gave up 6 bases, with 14 bases separating them. The CDR3 here is CASSPGPSSEQYF. The CDR3 DNA sequence: TGTGCCAGCAGCCCCGGACCGTCGAGCGAGCAGTACTTC.

This clonotype has a count of ten or more. The rearrangement joins TRBV30 to TRBJ2-3; the D is unclear. V was shortened by 1 base and J by 0 bases, with 5 bases between the two germline ends. CDR3 length equals 13 residues. Germline V gives CDR1 GTSNPN, CDR2 SVGIG (reference sequence). The CDR3 reads CAWSGVSTDTQYF. The CDR3, as DNA: TGTGCCTGGAGTGGGGTAAGCACAGATACGCAGTATTTT.

This clonotype was seen repeatedly, ten times or more. The chain recombines TRBV7-2 with TRBJ2-7, with 8 bases that match TRBD2. The CDR3 is 16 residues long. V gave up 0 bases and J gave up 6 bases; unmatched junction bases: 10. Germline CDR1 reads SGHTA; CDR2 reads FQGNSA. CDR3 DNA sequence: TGTGCCAGCAGCTTAGCGTGGACTAGCCGCGTGTTCGAGCAGTACTTC. It translates to CASSLAWTSRVFEQYF.